This T cell receptor beta chain appears in the sequencing data of a study of blood T cell repertoires in COVID-19. Using immunoSEQ multiplex PCR, the repertoire was profiled, and TCRdb retains in-frame clones only, with some absent. The sample includes just over 15,000 clones, around 82% of them seen just once. The V segment lost 4 bases and the J segment 1 base; nucleotides outside the gene matches: 8. The CDR3 contains 15 residues. Germline CDR1 and CDR2: GTSNPN and SVGIG (reference sequence). This sequence was found in a human donor in a cohort sampled during active COVID-19. The rearrangement links TRBV30 to TRBJ2-5; 8 bases map to TRBD2. The specimen sequenced was peripheral blood. CDR3 sequence reads: CAWIWKAGAQETQYF. The CDR3 DNA reads TGTGCCTGGATATGGAAAGCGGGAGCCCAAGAGACCCAGTACTTC.